Shown below are 3 T cell receptor beta chains from a single sample sequenced in a study of blood T cell repertoires in COVID-19. Libraries were prepared by immunoSEQ multiplex PCR; TCRdb keeps only in-frame clonotypes and omits some of them. Of approximately 150,000 clones detected, 80% appear once; the ten largest clones hold approximately 5.4%. Sequenced material: PBMCs or T cells enriched from blood (not recorded which). Receptor source: a man aged 35 to 55 who had recovered from COVID-19.

The chain employs TRBV9 and TRBJ2-3, with D uncertain. Germline V lookup: CDR1 SGDLS, CDR2 YYNGEE. CDR3 length equals 13 residues. Trimming left V 0 bases short and J 2 bases short, with 4 bases between. The CDR3 bases are TGTGCCAGCAGCGTAGACACCACAGATACGCAGTATTTT. It translates to CASSVDTTDTQYF.

J is TRBJ1-2 and V is TRBV6-1, with 9 nucleotides matching TRBD1. CDR3 length equals 17 residues. The J segment lost 4 bases and the V segment lost 3 bases, leaving 12 bases of the junction unmatched. Germline V lookup: CDR1 MNHNS, CDR2 SASEGT. CDR3 bases: TGTGCCAGCAGTGATGGACAGGGGCGAGCCCCCCTCTATGGCTACACCTTC. It is translated as CASSDGQGRAPLYGYTF.

The chain carries TRBV10-1 and TRBJ2-3, with 8 bases aligning to TRBD2. The CDR3 sequence is 14 residues long. Germline-derived CDR1 and CDR2 are WNHNN and SYGVQD (reference sequence). Unmatched junction bases numbered 2, after V lost 3 bases and J lost 3 bases. The CDR3 sequence: CASSDGGATDTQYF. The CDR3 coding sequence is TGCGCCAGCAGTGACGGGGGGGCAACAGATACGCAGTATTTT.